Given below is one T cell receptor beta chain in context. The sample has other DNA sequences that encode this CDR3 too. A case of COVID-19 had been met by exposed participants within 2 weeks before study entry. This sample was included in a study of blood T cell repertoires in COVID-19. Study-level information: T cells, B-cell-depleted T cells, or PBMCs provided the cDNA or gDNA that served as material.

As processed by the authors: Estimated nucleated cell counts came from reference gene primer amplification. Assay: immunoSEQ multiplex PCR; the TCRdb copy retains only in-frame clones and omits some. D and trimming were read from the DNA, whereas the V and J calls and clone size are those reported in that table. This sample has 120,000 to 150,000 clones; 84% occur once, and the top ten carry almost 6%. V lost 6 bases and J lost 7, with 15 bases in between. CDR3 size: 13 residues. Germline V gene lookup returns CDR1 WNHNN and CDR2 SYGVQD (reference sequence). The source of this sequence is a woman between 45 and 65 years old who had been exposed to COVID-19. Sequencing was done on a sample of PBMCs or T cells enriched from blood (not recorded which). The chain recombines TRBV10-1 with TRBJ1-2; tentative D call: TRBD1 (6 bases). The CDR3 loop is CASSPGTGFGYTF. Written as DNA, the CDR3 is TGCGCCAGCAGCCCTGGAACAGGGTTTGGCTACACCTTC.